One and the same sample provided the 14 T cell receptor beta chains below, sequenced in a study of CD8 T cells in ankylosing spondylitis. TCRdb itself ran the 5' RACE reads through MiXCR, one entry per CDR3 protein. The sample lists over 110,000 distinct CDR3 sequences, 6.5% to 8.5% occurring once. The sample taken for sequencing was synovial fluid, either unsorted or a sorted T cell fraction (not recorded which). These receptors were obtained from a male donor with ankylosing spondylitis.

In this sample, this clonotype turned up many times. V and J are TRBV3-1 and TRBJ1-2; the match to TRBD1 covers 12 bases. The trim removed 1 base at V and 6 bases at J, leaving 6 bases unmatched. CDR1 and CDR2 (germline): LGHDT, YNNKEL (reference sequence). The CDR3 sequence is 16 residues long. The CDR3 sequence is CASSQADGTGGDGYTF. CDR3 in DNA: TGTGCCAGCAGCCAAGCCGACGGGACAGGGGGCGATGGCTACACCTTC.

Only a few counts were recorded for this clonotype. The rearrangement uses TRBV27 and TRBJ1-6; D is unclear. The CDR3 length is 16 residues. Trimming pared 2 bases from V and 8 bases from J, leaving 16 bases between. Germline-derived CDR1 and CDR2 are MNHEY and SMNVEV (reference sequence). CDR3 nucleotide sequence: TGTGCCAGCAGTTTAGCGGGCCCACTGGCGGATTCACCCCTCCACTTT. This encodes CASSLAGPLADSPLHF.

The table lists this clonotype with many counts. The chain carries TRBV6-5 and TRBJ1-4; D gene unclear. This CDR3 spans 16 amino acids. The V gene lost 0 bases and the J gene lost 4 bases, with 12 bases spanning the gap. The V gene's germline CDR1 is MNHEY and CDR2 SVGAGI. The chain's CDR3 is CASSYSIGLINEKLFF. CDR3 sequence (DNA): TGTGCCAGCAGTTACTCGATAGGACTGATTAATGAAAAACTGTTTTTT.

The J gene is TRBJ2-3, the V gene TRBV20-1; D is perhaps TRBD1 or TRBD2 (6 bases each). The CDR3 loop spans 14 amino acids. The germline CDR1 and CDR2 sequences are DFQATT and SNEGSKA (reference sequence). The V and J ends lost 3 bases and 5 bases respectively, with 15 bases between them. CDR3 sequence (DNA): TGCAGTGCTAGTTTGGGGGGCGATGGAGATACGCAGTATTTT. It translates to CSASLGGDGDTQYF.

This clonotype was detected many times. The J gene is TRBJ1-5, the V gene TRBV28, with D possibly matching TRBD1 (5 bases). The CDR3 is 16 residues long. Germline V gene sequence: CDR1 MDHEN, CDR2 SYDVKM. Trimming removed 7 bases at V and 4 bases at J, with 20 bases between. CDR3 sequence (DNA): TGTGCCAGCACTCGGGGGTATGGTAGGGGAAATCAGCCCCAGCATTTT. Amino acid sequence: CASTRGYGRGNQPQHF.

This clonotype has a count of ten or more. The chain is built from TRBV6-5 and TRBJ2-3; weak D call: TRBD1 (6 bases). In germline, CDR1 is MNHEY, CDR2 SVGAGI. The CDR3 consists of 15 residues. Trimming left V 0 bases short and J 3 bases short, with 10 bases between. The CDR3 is CASSYSAGATDTQYF. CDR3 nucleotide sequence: TGTGCCAGCAGTTACTCGGCAGGGGCGACAGATACGCAGTATTTT.

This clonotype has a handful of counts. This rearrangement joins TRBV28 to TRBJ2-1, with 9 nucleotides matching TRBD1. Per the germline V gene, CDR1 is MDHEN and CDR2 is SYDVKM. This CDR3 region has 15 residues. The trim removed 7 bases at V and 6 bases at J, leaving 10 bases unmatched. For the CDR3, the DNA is TGTGCCAGCACCGCCGGGACAGGGTTGTCCAATGAGCAGTTCTTC. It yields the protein CASTAGTGLSNEQFF.

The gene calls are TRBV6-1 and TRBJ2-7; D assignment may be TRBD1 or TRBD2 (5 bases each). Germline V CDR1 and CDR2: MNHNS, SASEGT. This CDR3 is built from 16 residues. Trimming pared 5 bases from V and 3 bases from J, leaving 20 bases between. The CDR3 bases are TGTGCCAGCAGTCCCCAGGGACCGCGCGAGTACTACGAGCAGTACTTC. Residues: CASSPQGPREYYEQYF.

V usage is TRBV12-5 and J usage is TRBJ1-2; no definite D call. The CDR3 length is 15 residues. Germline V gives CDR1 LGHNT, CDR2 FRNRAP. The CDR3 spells CATCQDPHSPGGYTF. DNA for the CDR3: TGTGCCACCTGCCAAGATCCCCACAGCCCGGGCGGCTACACCTTC.

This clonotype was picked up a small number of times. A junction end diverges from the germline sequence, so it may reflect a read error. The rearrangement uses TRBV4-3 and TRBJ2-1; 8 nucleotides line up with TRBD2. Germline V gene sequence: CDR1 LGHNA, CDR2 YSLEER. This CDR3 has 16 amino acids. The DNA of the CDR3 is TGCGCCAGCAGCCAAGGGGCCGGGAGGGCCTATAATGAGCAGTTCTTC. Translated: CASSQGAGRAYNEQFF.

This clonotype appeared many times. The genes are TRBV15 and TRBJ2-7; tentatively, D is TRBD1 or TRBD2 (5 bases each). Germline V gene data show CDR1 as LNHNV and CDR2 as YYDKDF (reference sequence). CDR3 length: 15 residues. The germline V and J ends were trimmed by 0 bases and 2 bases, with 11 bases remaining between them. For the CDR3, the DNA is TGTGCCACCAGCAGAGATATAACGGGACCCTACGAGCAGTACTTC. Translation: CATSRDITGPYEQYF.

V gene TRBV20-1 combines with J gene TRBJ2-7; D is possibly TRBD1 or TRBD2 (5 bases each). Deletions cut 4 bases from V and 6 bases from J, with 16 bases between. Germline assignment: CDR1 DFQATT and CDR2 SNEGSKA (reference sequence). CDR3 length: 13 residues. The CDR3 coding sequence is TGCAGTGCTACGGGGTTCGGGGCGATCGAGCAGTACTTC. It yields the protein CSATGFGAIEQYF.

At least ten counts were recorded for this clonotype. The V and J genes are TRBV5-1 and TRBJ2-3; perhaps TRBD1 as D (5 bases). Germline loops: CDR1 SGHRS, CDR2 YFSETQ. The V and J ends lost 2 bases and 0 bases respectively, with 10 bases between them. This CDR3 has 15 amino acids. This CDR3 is CASSFFDSSTDTQYF. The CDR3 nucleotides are TGCGCCAGCAGCTTTTTTGACAGTAGCACAGATACGCAGTATTTT.

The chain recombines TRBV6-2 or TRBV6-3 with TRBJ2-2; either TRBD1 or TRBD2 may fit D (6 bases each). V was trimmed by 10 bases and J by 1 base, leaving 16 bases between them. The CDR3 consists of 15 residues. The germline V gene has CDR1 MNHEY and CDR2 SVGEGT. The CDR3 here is CATLVRGLNTGELFF. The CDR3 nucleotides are TGTGCCACTTTAGTCAGGGGACTGAACACCGGGGAGCTGTTTTTT.